Following are 22 T cell receptor beta chains from one sample sequenced in a study of T cell responses to AZD1222 COVID-19 vaccine. The table came from immunoSEQ multiplex PCR; TCRdb's copy has only in-frame clones and leaves some out. This sample has some 130,000 clones; roughly 89% occur once, and the top ten carry roughly 6%. The sample here was peripheral blood, taken on day 0 of AZD1222 vaccination. Receptors originate from an adult in good health.

The chain carries TRBV18 and TRBJ1-6; D remains unclear. V shed 6 bases and J shed 0 bases, with 12 bases lying between them. There are 16 residues in the CDR3. Germline assignment: CDR1 KGHSH and CDR2 LQKENI. The CDR3 here is CASSLTESSYNSPLHF. The CDR3 DNA sequence: TGTGCCAGCTCTCTCACGGAGAGCTCCTATAATTCACCCCTCCACTTT.

The chain links TRBV11-3 to TRBJ1-1; 10 bases align to TRBD1. Per germline, CDR1 SGHNT and CDR2 YENEEA. The CDR3 contains 14 residues. The ends lost 5 bases at V and 3 bases at J; junction bases unmatched: 3. The CDR3 bases are TGTGCCAGCAGCCCAGGGACAGGGGACACTGAAGCTTTCTTT. Amino acids: CASSPGTGDTEAFF.

The chain combines TRBV5-1 with TRBJ1-3; D is unclear. This CDR3 region has 17 residues. Germline V lookup: CDR1 SGHRS, CDR2 YFSETQ. V lost 3 bases and J lost 2, with 18 bases in between. CDR3 sequence reads: CASSSGPHGAAGNTIYF. The CDR3 DNA reads TGCGCCAGCAGCTCCGGACCCCACGGCGCGGCTGGAAACACCATATATTTT.

The V and J genes are TRBV27 and TRBJ2-2; D is unresolved. The CDR3 totals 13 residues. With 6 bases removed from V and 4 bases from J, the gap between germline ends came to 9 bases. Germline V gene data show CDR1 as MNHEY and CDR2 as SMNVEV (reference sequence). CDR3 amino acids: CASRLLSTGELFF. The CDR3 bases are TGTGCCAGCAGACTCCTATCCACCGGGGAGCTGTTTTTT.

This chain uses TRBV11-2 with TRBJ1-4; 10 bases match TRBD1. Trimming at V came to 3 bases and at J to 10 bases, leaving 11 bases not matched to a gene. The CDR3 extends over 16 amino acids. Germline CDR1 reads SGHAT; CDR2 reads FQNNGV. The CDR3 DNA sequence: TGTGCCAGCAGCTTCTACCCAGGGGACAGGGGAAGAAAACTGTTTTTT. Encoded protein: CASSFYPGDRGRKLFF.

The chain recombines TRBV6-5 with TRBJ1-1, with D uncertain. The V end lost 0 bases, the J end lost 4 bases, and 15 bases lay between the germline ends. Per germline, CDR1 MNHEY and CDR2 SVGAGI. The length of the CDR3 is 16 residues. CDR3 in amino acids: CASSYSARGLATEAFF. The DNA for the CDR3 is TGTGCCAGCAGTTACTCCGCTCGAGGGCTAGCCACTGAAGCTTTCTTT.

This clone occurred once. This chain joins TRBV6-6 and TRBJ2-5; D is possibly TRBD2 (5 bases). Germline-derived CDR1 and CDR2 are MNHNY and SVGAGI (reference sequence). This CDR3 has 12 residues. Trimming stripped 5 bases from V and 5 bases from J, with 9 bases between. The CDR3 here is CASSKLGETQYF. In DNA form, the CDR3 reads TGTGCCAGCAGTAAACTAGGGGAGACCCAGTACTTC.

The CDR3 nucleotides read TGTGCCAGTAGTATTAGGGGATCAATCTATAGCAATCAGCCCCAGCATTTT. Protein: CASSIRGSIYSNQPQHF. The chain uses TRBV19 and TRBJ1-5, with a possible D match to TRBD1 (5 bases). Trimming stripped 3 bases from V and 0 bases from J, with 15 bases between. The germline V gene has CDR1 LNHDA and CDR2 SQIVND (reference sequence). CDR3 size: 17 residues.

V is TRBV3-1 (or the pseudogene TRBV3-2) and J is TRBJ2-1; 7 positions match TRBD1. Germline CDR1 and CDR2: LGHDT and YNNKEL (reference sequence). The CDR3 consists of 15 residues. The V and J ends lost 6 bases and 5 bases, in that order; junction bases with no gene match: 10. The CDR3 region is CASRNRQGGHNEQFF. DNA for the CDR3: TGTGCCAGCAGGAACCGACAGGGTGGCCACAATGAGCAGTTCTTC.

This sequence joins TRBV19 and TRBJ1-2; 7 bases fit TRBD1. Germline V lookup: CDR1 LNHDA, CDR2 SQIVND (reference sequence). The CDR3 totals 15 residues. Losses at the gene ends were 9 bases for V and 0 bases for J; bases not matched to a gene: 10. DNA for the CDR3: TGTGCCAGCGTTCGTACCGGGACAGCTAACTATGGCTACACCTTC. Its protein is CASVRTGTANYGYTF.

This clone was recorded only once. The chain couples TRBV4-3 to TRBJ1-1; D is ambiguous. The CDR3 is 15 residues long. Trimming removed 1 base from V and 1 base from J, with 10 bases in between. Germline CDR1 and CDR2: LGHNA and YSLEER. The CDR3, as DNA: TGCGCCAGCAGCCAAGGGGTCAGAACGAACACTGAAGCTTTCTTT. This translates into CASSQGVRTNTEAFF.

The rearrangement joins TRBV19 to TRBJ1-5; no definite D call. This CDR3 spans 13 amino acids. V was clipped by 2 bases and J by 4 bases, with 6 bases between them. From germline, CDR1 is LNHDA and CDR2 SQIVND (reference sequence). CDR3 region: CASSINTNQPQHF. CDR3 bases: TGTGCCAGTAGTATAAATACAAATCAGCCCCAGCATTTT.

V is TRBV5-6 and J is TRBJ1-2; the D gene is possibly TRBD1 (5 bases). The germline gives CDR1 SGHDT, CDR2 YYEEEE. CDR3 size: 16 residues. V lost 4 bases to trimming and J lost 8 bases, with 24 bases between them. This CDR3 is CASSTAGGLSRTGYTF. For the CDR3, the DNA is TGTGCCAGCAGCACGGCGGGGGGATTGTCGCGAACGGGCTACACCTTC.

This chain uses TRBV7-3 with TRBJ1-2; 7 positions match TRBD1. In germline, CDR1 is SGHTA, CDR2 FQGTGA. V shed 5 bases, J shed 5 bases, and the junction held 5 bases outside the gene matches. The CDR3 has 13 residues. The CDR3 spells CASSASRGYGYTF. The DNA for the CDR3 is TGTGCCAGCAGCGCGAGCAGGGGGTATGGCTACACCTTC.

The chain carries TRBV7-3 and TRBJ2-2; D could derive from TRBD1 or TRBD2 (5 bases each). The CDR3 loop spans 15 amino acids. Trimming removed 4 bases at V and 7 bases at J, with 16 bases between. Germline lookup yields CDR1 SGHTA and CDR2 FQGTGA. CDR3 coding DNA: TGTGCCAGCAGCTCACCCCCGGGGACCGTCGGGGAGCTGTTTTTT. This encodes CASSSPPGTVGELFF.

The gene calls are TRBV6-1 and TRBJ1-1; TRBD1 matches 7 bases. The CDR3 spans 15 residues. Per the germline V gene, CDR1 is MNHNS and CDR2 is SASEGT. V was clipped by 2 bases and J by 0 bases; unmatched bases: 3. The CDR3 DNA is TGTGCCAGCAGTGAACCCAGGGGGTTGAACACTGAAGCTTTCTTT. This sequence encodes CASSEPRGLNTEAFF.

This CDR3 reads CASSPWGGIGTEAFF. In DNA form, the CDR3 reads TGTGCCAGCAGCCCCTGGGGAGGCATTGGCACTGAAGCTTTCTTT. The chain links TRBV3-1 (or the pseudogene TRBV3-2) to TRBJ1-1; D gene uncertain. In germline, CDR1 is LGHDT, CDR2 YNNKEL (reference sequence). V gave up 4 bases and J gave up 4 bases, with 16 bases separating them. This CDR3 comprises 15 residues.

In its sample, this clone was seen many times. The CDR3 region has the DNA TGTGCCAGCATGAGGGATAGCAATCAGCCCCAGCATTTT. Amino acids: CASMRDSNQPQHF. The V call is TRBV2, the J call TRBJ1-5; D gene ambiguous. The germline gives CDR1 SNHLY, CDR2 FYNNEI. The CDR3 totals 13 residues. V was pared by 7 bases and J by 0 bases, with 7 bases between.

V gene TRBV6-2 or TRBV6-3 combines with J gene TRBJ2-7; D call uncertain. Looked up from germline, CDR1 is MNHEY and CDR2 is SVGEGT. Trimming shortened V by 4 bases and J by 0 bases, and 13 bases separated the two germline ends. The CDR3 contains 15 residues. CDR3 DNA sequence: TGTGCCAGCAGTTTAATCAGGCCGCCCTCCTACGAGCAGTACTTC. As protein: CASSLIRPPSYEQYF.

The chain uses TRBV3-1 (or the pseudogene TRBV3-2) and TRBJ1-6, with TRBD1 identical over 7 bases. Germline loops: CDR1 LGHDT, CDR2 YNNKEL (reference sequence). J was trimmed by 8 bases and V by 0 bases; bases with no gene match: 4. This CDR3 spans 15 amino acids. The CDR3 region has the DNA TGTGCCAGCAGCCAAGAGACAGGGTCTTATTCACCCCTCCACTTT. It codes for CASSQETGSYSPLHF.

The gene calls are TRBV5-1 and TRBJ1-3, with D unresolved. The V gene lost 1 base and the J gene lost 4 bases, with 18 bases spanning the gap. The CDR3 consists of 17 residues. Per germline, CDR1 SGHRS and CDR2 YFSETQ. The CDR3 spells CASSLLDGRTDGNTIYF. The CDR3 DNA reads TGCGCCAGCAGCTTGTTGGATGGACGGACGGACGGAAACACCATATATTTT.

The chain joins TRBV7-2 to TRBJ1-1; maybe TRBD1 (5 bases). The germline CDR1 and CDR2 sequences are SGHTA and FQGNSA. This CDR3 is built from 13 residues. V lost 6 bases, J lost 7 bases, and 15 bases lay in between. This CDR3 is CASSFRGNLEAFF. The CDR3 region has the DNA TGTGCCAGCAGTTTTAGGGGAAACCTTGAAGCTTTCTTT.